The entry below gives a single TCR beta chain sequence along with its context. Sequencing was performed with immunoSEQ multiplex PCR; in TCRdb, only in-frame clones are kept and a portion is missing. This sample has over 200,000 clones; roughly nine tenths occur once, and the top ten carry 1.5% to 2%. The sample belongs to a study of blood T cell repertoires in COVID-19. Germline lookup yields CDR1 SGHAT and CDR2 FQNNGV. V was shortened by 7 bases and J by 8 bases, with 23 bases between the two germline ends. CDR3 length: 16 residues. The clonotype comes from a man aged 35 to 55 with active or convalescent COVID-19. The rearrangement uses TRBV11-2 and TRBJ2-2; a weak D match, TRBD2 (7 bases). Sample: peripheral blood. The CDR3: CASTTAGVWGAGELFF. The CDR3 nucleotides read TGTGCCAGCACCACCGCGGGGGTATGGGGGGCGGGGGAGCTGTTTTTT.